This T cell receptor beta chain appears in the sequencing data of a study of OX40 agonist ivuxolimab in advanced cancers. Points from the study as a whole: At 0.1 to 3.0 mg/kg, clonal expansion of CD4+ and CD8+ blood T cells had occurred by week 6.

Clones were read by immunoSEQ multiplex PCR, and TCRdb kept only the in-frame ones, dropping some. The table shows roughly 66,000 clones, with approximately 83% occurring only once. This clone has a handful of counts. Its antigen is unknown. V was clipped by 1 base and J by 2 bases, with 6 bases between them. This CDR3 is built from 13 residues. CDR1 is SGHRS, CDR2 YFSETQ, per germline. This sequence was found in an adult with an advanced solid tumor such as melanoma, head and neck, liver or kidney cancer. V usage is TRBV5-1 and J usage is TRBJ2-5; D is unresolved. The material was CD4+ or CD8+ T cells sorted from blood, obtained in a trial of the OX40 agonist ivuxolimab. The CDR3 DNA reads TGCGCCAGCAGCTTGTTCCAGCAAGAGACCCAGTACTTC. This encodes CASSLFQQETQYF.